The TCR beta chain described here comes from a study of OX40 agonist ivuxolimab in advanced cancers. Turning to the study itself: At 0.01 to 10 mg/kg, ivuxolimab was administered intravenously to patients every 2 weeks. Patients treated during dose escalation were battling hepatocellular carcinoma, melanoma, renal cell or head and neck cancer. Under the entry rules, prior anti-PD-1, anti-PD-L1 or anti-CTLA-4 therapy was allowed, and roughly 39% had some.

In regard to this clone: A read error may produce the germline difference seen at one junction end.

On cycle 4 day 1 and cycle 7 day 1, as well as at baseline, blood was sampled. TCRdb's copy holds only in-frame clones and misses some; the assay was immunoSEQ multiplex PCR. The table has about 89,000 clones, nearly 90% seen once; the top ten hold roughly 0.3%. The CDR3 extends over 15 amino acids. Germline lookup yields CDR1 SGHRS and CDR2 YFSETQ. The source is an adult with an advanced solid tumor such as melanoma, head and neck, liver or kidney cancer. V and J are TRBV5-1 and TRBJ2-5; 9 bases match TRBD1. Sequenced here: CD4+ or CD8+ T cells sorted from blood, sampled in a trial of the OX40 agonist ivuxolimab. The CDR3 sequence: CASSLGDRASETQYF. CDR3 coding DNA: TGCGCCAGCAGTTTGGGGGACAGGGCATCTGAGACCCAGTACTTC.